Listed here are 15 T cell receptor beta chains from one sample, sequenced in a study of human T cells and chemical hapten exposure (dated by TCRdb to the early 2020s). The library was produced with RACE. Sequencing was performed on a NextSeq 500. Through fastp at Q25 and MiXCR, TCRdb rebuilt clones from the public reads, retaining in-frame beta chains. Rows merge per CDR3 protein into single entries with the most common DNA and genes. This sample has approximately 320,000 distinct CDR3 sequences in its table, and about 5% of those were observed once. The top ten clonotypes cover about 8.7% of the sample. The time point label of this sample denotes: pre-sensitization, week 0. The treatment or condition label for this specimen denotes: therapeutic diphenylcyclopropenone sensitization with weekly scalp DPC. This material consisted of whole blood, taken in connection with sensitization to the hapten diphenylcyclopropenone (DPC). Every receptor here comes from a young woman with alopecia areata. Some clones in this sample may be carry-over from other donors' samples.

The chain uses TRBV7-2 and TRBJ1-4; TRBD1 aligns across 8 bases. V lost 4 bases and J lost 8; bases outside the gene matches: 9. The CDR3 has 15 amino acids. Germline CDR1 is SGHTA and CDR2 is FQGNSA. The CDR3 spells CASSSGQGLGEKLFF. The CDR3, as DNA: TGTGCCAGCAGCTCTGGACAGGGTCTAGGGGAAAAACTGTTTTTT.

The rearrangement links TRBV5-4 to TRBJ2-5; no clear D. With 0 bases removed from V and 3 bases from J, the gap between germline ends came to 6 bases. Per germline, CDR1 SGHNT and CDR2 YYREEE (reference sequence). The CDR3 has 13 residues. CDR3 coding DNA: TGTGCCAGCAGCTTGGCCTGGGAAGAGACCCAGTACTTC. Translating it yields CASSLAWEETQYF.

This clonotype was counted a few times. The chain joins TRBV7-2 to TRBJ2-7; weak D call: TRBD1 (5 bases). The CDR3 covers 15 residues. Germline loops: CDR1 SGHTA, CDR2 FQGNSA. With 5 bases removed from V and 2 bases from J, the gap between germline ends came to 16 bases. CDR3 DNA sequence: TGTGCCAGCAGCCTCACCGGACACCCGACCTACGAGCAGTACTTC. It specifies CASSLTGHPTYEQYF.

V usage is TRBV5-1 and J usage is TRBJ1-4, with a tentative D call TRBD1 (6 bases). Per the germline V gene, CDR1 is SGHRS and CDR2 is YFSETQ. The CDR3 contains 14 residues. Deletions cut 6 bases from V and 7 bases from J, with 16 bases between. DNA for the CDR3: TGCGCCAGCAACCCGACAGGTGGAATTGAAAAACTGTTTTTT. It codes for CASNPTGGIEKLFF.

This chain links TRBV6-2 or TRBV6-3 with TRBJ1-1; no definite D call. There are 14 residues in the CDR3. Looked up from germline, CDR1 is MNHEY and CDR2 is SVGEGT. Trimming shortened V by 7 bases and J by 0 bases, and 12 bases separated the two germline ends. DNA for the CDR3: TGTGCCAGCACCGGGAGGGCCATGAACACTGAAGCTTTCTTT. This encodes CASTGRAMNTEAFF.

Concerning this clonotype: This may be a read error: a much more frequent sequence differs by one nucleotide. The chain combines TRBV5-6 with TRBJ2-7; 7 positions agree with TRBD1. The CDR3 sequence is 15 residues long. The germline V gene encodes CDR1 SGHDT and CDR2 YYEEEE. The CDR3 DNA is TGTGACAGCAGCTTGGGGCCAGGGGGTTCCTACGAGCAGTACTTC. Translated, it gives CDSSLGPGGSYEQYF.

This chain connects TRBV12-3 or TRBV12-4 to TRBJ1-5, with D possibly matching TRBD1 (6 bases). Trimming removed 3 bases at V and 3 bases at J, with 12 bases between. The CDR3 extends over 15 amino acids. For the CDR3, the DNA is TGTGCCAGCAGTTTGGGACACCGTGTCAATCAGCCCCAGCATTTT. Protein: CASSLGHRVNQPQHF.

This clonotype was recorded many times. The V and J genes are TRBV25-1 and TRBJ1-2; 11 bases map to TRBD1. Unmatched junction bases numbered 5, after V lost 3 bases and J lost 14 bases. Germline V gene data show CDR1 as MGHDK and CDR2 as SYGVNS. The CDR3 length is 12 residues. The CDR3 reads CASSDSRDRGTF. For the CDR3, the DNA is TGTGCCAGCAGTGATTCCCGGGACAGGGGGACCTTC.

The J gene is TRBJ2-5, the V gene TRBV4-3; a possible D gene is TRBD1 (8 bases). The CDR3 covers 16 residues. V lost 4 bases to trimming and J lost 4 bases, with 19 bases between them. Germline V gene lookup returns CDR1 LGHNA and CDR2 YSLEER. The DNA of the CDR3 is TGCGCCAGCAGCCCGAGTTTGAACAGGGGGGGAGAGACCCAGTACTTC. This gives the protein CASSPSLNRGGETQYF.

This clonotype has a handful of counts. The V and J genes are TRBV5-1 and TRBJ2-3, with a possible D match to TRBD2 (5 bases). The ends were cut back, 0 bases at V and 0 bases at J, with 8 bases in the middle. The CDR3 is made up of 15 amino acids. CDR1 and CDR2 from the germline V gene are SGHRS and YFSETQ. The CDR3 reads CASSLDAGSTDTQYF. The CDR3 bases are TGCGCCAGCAGCTTGGATGCGGGTAGCACAGATACGCAGTATTTT.

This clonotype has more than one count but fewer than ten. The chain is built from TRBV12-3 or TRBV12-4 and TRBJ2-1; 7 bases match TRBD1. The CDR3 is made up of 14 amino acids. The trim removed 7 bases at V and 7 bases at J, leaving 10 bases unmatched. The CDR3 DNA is TGTGCCAGCACCCGAGAGGGGGCGAGGAATGAGCAGTTCTTC. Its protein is CASTREGARNEQFF.

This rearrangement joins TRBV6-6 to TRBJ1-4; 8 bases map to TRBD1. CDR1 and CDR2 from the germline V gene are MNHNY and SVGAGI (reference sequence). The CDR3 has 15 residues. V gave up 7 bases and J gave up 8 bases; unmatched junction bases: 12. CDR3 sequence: CASIRNQGAVEKLFF. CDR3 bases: TGTGCCAGCATCCGTAATCAGGGGGCAGTCGAAAAACTGTTTTTT.

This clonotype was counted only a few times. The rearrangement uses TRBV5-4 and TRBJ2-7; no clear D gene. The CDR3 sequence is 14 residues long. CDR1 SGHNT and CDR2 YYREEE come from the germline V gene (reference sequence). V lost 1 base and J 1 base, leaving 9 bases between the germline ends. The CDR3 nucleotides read TGTGCCAGCAGCTTGAGCACCGGTTCCTACGAGCAGTACTTC. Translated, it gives CASSLSTGSYEQYF.

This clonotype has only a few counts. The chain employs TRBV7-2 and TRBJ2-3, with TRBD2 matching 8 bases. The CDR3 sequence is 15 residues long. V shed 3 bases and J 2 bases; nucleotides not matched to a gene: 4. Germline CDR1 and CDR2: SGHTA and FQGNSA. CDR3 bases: TGTGCCAGCAGCTTTGGAGCGGGGGACACAGATACGCAGTATTTT. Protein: CASSFGAGDTDTQYF.

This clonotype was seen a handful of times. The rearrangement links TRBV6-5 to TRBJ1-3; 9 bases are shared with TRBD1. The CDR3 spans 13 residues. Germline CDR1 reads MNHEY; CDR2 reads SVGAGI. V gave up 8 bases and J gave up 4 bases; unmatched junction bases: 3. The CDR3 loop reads CASWTGAGNTIYF. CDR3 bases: TGTGCCAGCTGGACAGGGGCCGGAAACACCATATATTTT.